This T cell receptor beta chain was profiled in a study of blood T cell repertoires in COVID-19. Study as a whole: Both acute and convalescent COVID-19 samples were obtained from the United States, Italy and Spain. Nucleic acid was either cDNA or gDNA, and it came from T cells, B-cell-depleted T cells, or PBMCs.

The ends were cut back, 7 bases at V and 6 bases at J, with 4 bases in the middle. This CDR3 comprises 10 residues. Germline CDR1 MNHEY, CDR2 SVGAGI. Per the original methods: The assay estimated nucleated cells by amplifying reference gene primers. The protocol was immunoSEQ multiplex PCR, while the TCRdb copy is restricted to in-frame clones and leaves out a portion. D and trimming come from the DNA, and the V and J calls and clone size come from that table. The sample records about 210,000 clones, more than 75% being singletons. V is TRBV6-5 and J is TRBJ2-1; D is undetermined. This receptor was taken from a man in his 60s who had recovered from COVID-19. Material: peripheral blood. The CDR3 loop reads CASNSNEQFF. As DNA, the CDR3 is TGTGCCAGCAATAGCAATGAGCAGTTCTTC.